The 8 T cell receptor beta chains presented below share a single source sample, sequenced in a study of T cell responses to AZD1222 COVID-19 vaccine. Profiling relied on immunoSEQ multiplex PCR, and the TCRdb table lists in-frame clones only, not all of them. This sample carries 100,000 to 150,000 clones, 91% of them seen once, and the ten largest clones take 5.4%. The starting material was peripheral blood, obtained on day 0 of AZD1222 vaccination. All receptors come from an adult in good health.

This rearrangement joins TRBV2 to TRBJ1-6; 10 nucleotides line up with TRBD1. The CDR3 totals 14 residues. Germline values: CDR1 SNHLY, CDR2 FYNNEI. The junction had 3 bases not matched to a gene; V was cut back by 6 bases and J by 7 bases. The CDR3 is CASRLGQGNSPLHF. DNA for the CDR3: TGTGCCAGCAGGCTGGGACAGGGGAATTCACCCCTCCACTTT.

This sequence joins TRBV24-1 and TRBJ1-5; possible D gene TRBD1, 5 bases. The CDR3 spans 14 residues. V was trimmed by 5 bases and J by 3 bases, leaving 10 bases between them. CDR1 is KGHDR, CDR2 SFDVKD, per germline. CDR3: CATSGQGSNQPQHF. Written as DNA, the CDR3 is TGTGCCACCAGTGGGCAGGGATCCAATCAGCCCCAGCATTTT.

In this sample, this clone turned up a few times. V gene TRBV29-1 combines with J gene TRBJ1-1; D unresolved. Germline V gives CDR1 SQVTM, CDR2 ANQGSEA. CDR3 length: 16 residues. V was shortened by 4 bases and J by 1 base, with 19 bases between the two germline ends. The CDR3 loop reads CSVAVISRGANTEAFF. The CDR3 nucleotides are TGCAGCGTTGCCGTTATCAGCCGAGGAGCGAACACTGAAGCTTTCTTT.

This clone was detected a few times. V and J are TRBV7-2 and TRBJ2-3; 8 nucleotides agree with TRBD2. The trim removed 4 bases at V and 5 bases at J, leaving 14 bases unmatched. The CDR3 loop spans 17 amino acids. The germline V gene encodes CDR1 SGHTA and CDR2 FQGNSA. CDR3 sequence: CASSSVSGRGWRDTQYF. CDR3 coding DNA: TGTGCCAGCAGCTCAGTGAGCGGGAGAGGTTGGAGAGATACGCAGTATTTT.

This sequence joins TRBV3-1 (or the pseudogene TRBV3-2) and TRBJ1-1; D is ambiguous. CDR1 and CDR2 from the germline V gene are LGHDT and YNNKEL (reference sequence). Trimming stripped 7 bases from V and 8 bases from J, with 14 bases between. The length of the CDR3 is 12 residues. The CDR3 spells CASNDGRQEAFF. The CDR3 coding sequence is TGTGCCAGCAACGACGGACGGCAAGAAGCTTTCTTT.

The chain is built from TRBV21-1 and TRBJ1-2. TRBV21-1 constitutes a pseudogene. The CDR3 is made up of 20 amino acids. The CDR3 DNA sequence: TGTATAGAAAACTTCCAGCAGCAAGTAGCAGTTATAGGGACGGCGGTCGGCTACACCTTC. Translated: CIENFQQQVAVIGTAVGYTF.

The chain combines TRBV30 with TRBJ1-2; no reliable D call. The CDR3 covers 14 residues. Germline values: CDR1 GTSNPN, CDR2 SVGIG (reference sequence). V was pared by 3 bases and J by 4 bases, with 15 bases between. CDR3 amino acids: CAWRGWAVTYGYTF. DNA of the CDR3: TGTGCCTGGAGGGGGTGGGCAGTAACCTATGGCTACACCTTC.

The rearrangement uses TRBV4-2 and TRBJ1-2, with 8 bases identical to TRBD1. The CDR3 extends over 14 amino acids. The germline gives CDR1 LGHNA, CDR2 YNFKEQ. V shed 3 bases, J shed 6 bases, and the junction held 6 bases outside the gene matches. CDR3 in DNA: TGTGCCAGCAGCCACCCCGGACAGGGCCATGGCTACACCTTC. Encoded protein: CASSHPGQGHGYTF.